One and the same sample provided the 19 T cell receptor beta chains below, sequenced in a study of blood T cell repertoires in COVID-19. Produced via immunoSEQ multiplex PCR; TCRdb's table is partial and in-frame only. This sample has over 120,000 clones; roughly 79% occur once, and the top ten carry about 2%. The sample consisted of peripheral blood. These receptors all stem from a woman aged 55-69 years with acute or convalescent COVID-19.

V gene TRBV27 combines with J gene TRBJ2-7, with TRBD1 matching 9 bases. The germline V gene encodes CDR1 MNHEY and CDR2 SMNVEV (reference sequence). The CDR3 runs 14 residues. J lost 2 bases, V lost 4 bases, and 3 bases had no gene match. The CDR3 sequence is CASSYGTGTYEQYF. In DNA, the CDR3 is TGTGCCAGCAGTTACGGGACAGGGACCTACGAGCAGTACTTC.

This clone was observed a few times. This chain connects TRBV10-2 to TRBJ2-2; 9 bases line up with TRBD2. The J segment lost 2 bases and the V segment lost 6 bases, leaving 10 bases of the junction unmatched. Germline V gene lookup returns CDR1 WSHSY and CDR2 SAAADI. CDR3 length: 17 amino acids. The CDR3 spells CASSHPFSGRNTGELFF. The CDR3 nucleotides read TGCGCCAGCAGCCACCCCTTTAGCGGGAGAAACACCGGGGAGCTGTTTTTT.

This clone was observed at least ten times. The CDR3 region has the DNA TGTGCCAGCAGTCTAGGCAATGAGCAGTTCTTC. Its translation is CASSLGNEQFF. The gene calls are TRBV27 and TRBJ2-1; D gene uncertain. V was pared by 5 bases and J by 6 bases, with 5 bases between. Germline assignment: CDR1 MNHEY and CDR2 SMNVEV (reference sequence). The CDR3 length is 11 residues.

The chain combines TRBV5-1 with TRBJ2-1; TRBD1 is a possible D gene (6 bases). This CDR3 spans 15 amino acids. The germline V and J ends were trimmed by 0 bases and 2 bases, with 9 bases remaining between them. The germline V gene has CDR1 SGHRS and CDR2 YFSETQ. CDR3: CASSLGTGPYNEQFF. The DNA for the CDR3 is TGCGCCAGCAGCTTGGGCACAGGGCCCTACAATGAGCAGTTCTTC.

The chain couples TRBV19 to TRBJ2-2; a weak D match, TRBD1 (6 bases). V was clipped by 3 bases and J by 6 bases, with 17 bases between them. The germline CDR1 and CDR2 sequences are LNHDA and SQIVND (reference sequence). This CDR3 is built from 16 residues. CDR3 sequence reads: CASSIVQGFSPGELFF. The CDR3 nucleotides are TGTGCCAGTAGTATCGTACAGGGTTTTTCGCCCGGGGAGCTGTTTTTT.

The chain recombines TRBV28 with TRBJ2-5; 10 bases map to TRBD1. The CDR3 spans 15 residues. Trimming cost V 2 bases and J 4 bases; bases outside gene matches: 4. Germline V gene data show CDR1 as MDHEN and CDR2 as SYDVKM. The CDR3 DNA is TGTGCCAGCAGTTTACGAGACAGGGGGCGAGAGACCCAGTACTTC. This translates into CASSLRDRGRETQYF.

The CDR3 spells CASSQEAGASPQAGTGELFF. In nucleotides, the CDR3 is TGTGCCAGCAGCCAAGAAGCGGGAGCATCTCCCCAGGCGGGCACCGGGGAGCTGTTTTTT. The chain recombines TRBV3-1 (or the pseudogene TRBV3-2) with TRBJ2-2; 8 bases are shared with TRBD2. V shed 0 bases and J 4 bases; nucleotides not matched to a gene: 16. CDR1 is LGHDT and CDR2 is YNNKEL in the germline V gene (reference sequence). There are 20 residues in the CDR3.

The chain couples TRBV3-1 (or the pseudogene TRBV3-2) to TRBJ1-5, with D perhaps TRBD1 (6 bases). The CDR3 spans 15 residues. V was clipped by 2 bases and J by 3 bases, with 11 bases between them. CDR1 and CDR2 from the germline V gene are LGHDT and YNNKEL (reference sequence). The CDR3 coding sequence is TGTGCCAGCAGCCAATTTGCAGGGGCCAATCAGCCCCAGCATTTT. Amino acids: CASSQFAGANQPQHF.

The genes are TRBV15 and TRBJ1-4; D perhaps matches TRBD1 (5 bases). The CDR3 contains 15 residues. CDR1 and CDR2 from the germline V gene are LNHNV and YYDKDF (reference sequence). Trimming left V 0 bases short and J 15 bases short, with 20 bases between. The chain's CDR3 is CATSRDSKLGGWMFF. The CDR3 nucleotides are TGTGCCACCAGCAGAGATTCCAAACTGGGGGGGTGGATGTTTTTT. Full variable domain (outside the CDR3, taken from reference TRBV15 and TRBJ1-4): DAMVIQNPRYQVTQFGKPVTLSCSQTLNHNVMYWYQQKSSQAPKLLFHYYDKDFNNEADTPDNFQSRRPNTSFCFLDIRSPGLGDTAMYLCATSRDSKLGGWMFFGSGTQLSVL.

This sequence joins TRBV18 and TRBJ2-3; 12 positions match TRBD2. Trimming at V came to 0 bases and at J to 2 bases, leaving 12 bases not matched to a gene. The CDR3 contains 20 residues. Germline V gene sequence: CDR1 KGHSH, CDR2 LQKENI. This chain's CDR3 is CASSPPASGRDLITTDTQYF. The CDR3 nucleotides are TGTGCCAGCTCACCACCGGCTAGCGGGAGGGACCTAATAACCACAGATACGCAGTATTTT.

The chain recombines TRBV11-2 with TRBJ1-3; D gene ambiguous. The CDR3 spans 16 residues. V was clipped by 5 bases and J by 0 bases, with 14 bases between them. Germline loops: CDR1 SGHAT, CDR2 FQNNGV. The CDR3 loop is CASSARRTVSGNTIYF. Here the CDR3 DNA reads TGTGCCAGCAGCGCGCGGAGGACGGTCTCTGGAAACACCATATATTTT.

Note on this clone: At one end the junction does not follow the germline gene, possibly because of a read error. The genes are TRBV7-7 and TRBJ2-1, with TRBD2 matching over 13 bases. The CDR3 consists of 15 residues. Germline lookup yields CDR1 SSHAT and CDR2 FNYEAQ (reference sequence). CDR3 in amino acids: CASSRGLAGVDEQFF. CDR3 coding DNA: TGTGCTAGCAGTCGCGGACTAGCGGGAGTGGATGAGCAGTTCTTC.

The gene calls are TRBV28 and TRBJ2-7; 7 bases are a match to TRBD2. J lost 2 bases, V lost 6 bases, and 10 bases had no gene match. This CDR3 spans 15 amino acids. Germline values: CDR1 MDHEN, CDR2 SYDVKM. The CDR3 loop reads CASSSQVTSPYEQYF. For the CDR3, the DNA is TGTGCCAGCAGCTCACAGGTGACTAGCCCCTACGAGCAGTACTTC. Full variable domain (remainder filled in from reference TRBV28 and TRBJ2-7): DVKVTQSSRYLVKRTGEKVFLECVQDMDHENMFWYRQDPGLGLRLIYFSYDVKMKEKGDIPEGYSVSREKKERFSLILESASTNQTSMYLCASSSQVTSPYEQYFGPGTRLTVT.

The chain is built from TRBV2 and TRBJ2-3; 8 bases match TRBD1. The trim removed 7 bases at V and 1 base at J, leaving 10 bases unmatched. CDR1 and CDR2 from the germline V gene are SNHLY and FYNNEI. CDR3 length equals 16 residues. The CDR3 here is CASTQGAWIGTDTQYF. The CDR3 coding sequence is TGTGCCAGCACCCAGGGGGCGTGGATTGGCACAGATACGCAGTATTTT.

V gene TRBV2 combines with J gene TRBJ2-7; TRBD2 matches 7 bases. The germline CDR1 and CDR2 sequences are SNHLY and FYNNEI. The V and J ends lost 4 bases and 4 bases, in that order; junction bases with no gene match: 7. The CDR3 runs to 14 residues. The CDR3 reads CASSAAGVAYEQYF. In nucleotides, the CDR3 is TGTGCCAGCAGTGCCGCGGGAGTAGCATACGAGCAGTACTTC.

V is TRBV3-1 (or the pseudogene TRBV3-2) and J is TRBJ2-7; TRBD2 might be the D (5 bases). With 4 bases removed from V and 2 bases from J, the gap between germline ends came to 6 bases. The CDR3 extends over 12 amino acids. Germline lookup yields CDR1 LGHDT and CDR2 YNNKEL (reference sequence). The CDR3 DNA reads TGTGCCAGCAGCCGACTAACCTACGAGCAGTACTTC. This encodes CASSRLTYEQYF.

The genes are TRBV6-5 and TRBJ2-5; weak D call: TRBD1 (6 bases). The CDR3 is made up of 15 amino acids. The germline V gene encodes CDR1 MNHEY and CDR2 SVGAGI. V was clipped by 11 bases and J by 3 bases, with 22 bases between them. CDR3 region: CAGGLNRVGKETQYF. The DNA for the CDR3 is TGTGCCGGGGGCTTGAACAGGGTGGGGAAAGAGACCCAGTACTTC.

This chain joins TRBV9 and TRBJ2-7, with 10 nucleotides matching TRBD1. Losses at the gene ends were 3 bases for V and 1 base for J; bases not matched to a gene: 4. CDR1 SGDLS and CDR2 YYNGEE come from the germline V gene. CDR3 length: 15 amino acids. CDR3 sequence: CASSAGQGVSYEQYF. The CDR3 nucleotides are TGTGCCAGCAGCGCTGGACAGGGGGTGTCCTACGAGCAGTACTTC.

Here the CDR3 DNA reads TGTGCCAGCAGTGGTGAGGGTTATGGCTACACCTTC. Translation gives CASSGEGYGYTF. This sequence joins TRBV2 and TRBJ1-2; D not resolved. Germline-derived CDR1 and CDR2 are SNHLY and FYNNEI. CDR3 length: 12 residues. Trimming pared 4 bases from V and 5 bases from J, leaving 8 bases between.